Each of the 21 T cell receptor beta chains below was sequenced from the same sample in a study of cytomegalovirus exposure and HLA in healthy donors. The PCR contained 60 Vbeta and 13 Jbeta primers. This table comes from immunoSEQ multiplex PCR, and its TCRdb copy is limited to in-frame clones, with some not included. The sample includes over 150,000 clones, about 68% of them seen just once. Sequencing used PBMCs. The receptors come from a man between 25 and 39 years old in good health and CMV-seronegative.

This clone was recorded a few times. CDR3 coding DNA: TGTGCCAGCAGCTTAGTAGCCGGTGAGCAGTTCTTC. Its translation: CASSLVAGEQFF. The chain links TRBV7-9 to TRBJ2-1; D ambiguous. Trimming removed 1 base at V and 9 bases at J, with 7 bases between. The CDR3 has 12 residues. Germline V lookup: CDR1 SEHNR, CDR2 FQNEAQ (reference sequence).

This rearrangement joins TRBV15 to TRBJ1-5, with 8 bases identical to TRBD1. CDR3 length: 15 residues. The germline CDR1 and CDR2 sequences are LNHNV and YYDKDF (reference sequence). The junction had 7 bases not matched to a gene; V was cut back by 5 bases and J by 4 bases. CDR3 protein: CATSVPGTGNQPQHF. The CDR3 DNA sequence: TGTGCCACCAGCGTACCCGGGACAGGTAATCAGCCCCAGCATTTT. The full variable domain, its missing parts supplied by reference TRBV15 and TRBJ1-5, is DAMVIQNPRYQVTQFGKPVTLSCSQTLNHNVMYWYQQKSSQAPKLLFHYYDKDFNNEADTPDNFQSRRPNTSFCFLDIRSPGLGDTAMYLCATSVPGTGNQPQHFGDGTRLSIL.

This chain links TRBV5-4 with TRBJ2-6; TRBD1 might be the D (5 bases). Germline CDR1 is SGHNT and CDR2 is YYREEE (reference sequence). CDR3 length: 17 residues. The V gene lost 0 bases and the J gene lost 2 bases, with 12 bases spanning the gap. CDR3 DNA: TGTGCCAGCAGCTTGGGACAGATGACGGCTGGGGCCAACGTCCTGACTTTC. Translation gives CASSLGQMTAGANVLTF.

This sequence joins TRBV13 and TRBJ1-2; 8 nucleotides agree with TRBD1. V lost 4 bases and J lost 0; bases outside the gene matches: 4. The CDR3 has 15 residues. CDR1 PRHDT and CDR2 FYEKMQ come from the germline V gene (reference sequence). CDR3 residues: CASSSGQGANYGYTF. In nucleotides, the CDR3 is TGTGCCAGCAGCTCAGGACAGGGCGCTAACTATGGCTACACCTTC.

The V and J genes are TRBV7-9 and TRBJ1-2, with 12 nucleotides matching TRBD1. The ends lost 5 bases at V and 5 bases at J; junction bases unmatched: 6. Germline V lookup: CDR1 SEHNR, CDR2 FQNEAQ (reference sequence). CDR3 length: 15 residues. The chain's CDR3 is CASSGGQGAGYGYTF. The DNA for the CDR3 is TGTGCCAGCAGCGGGGGACAGGGGGCAGGGTATGGCTACACCTTC.

This rearrangement joins TRBV7-2 to TRBJ2-7, with a tentative D call TRBD2 (6 bases). Trimming removed 5 bases at V and 0 bases at J, with 17 bases between. This CDR3 spans 16 amino acids. The germline V gene encodes CDR1 SGHTA and CDR2 FQGNSA. CDR3 bases: TGTGCCAGCAGCCCATCAAGCGGGCGTATCTCCTACGAGCAGTACTTC. As protein: CASSPSSGRISYEQYF.

The V call is TRBV30, the J call TRBJ2-7; 9 bases match TRBD1. CDR3 length: 15 amino acids. Germline CDR1 is GTSNPN and CDR2 is SVGIG (reference sequence). The J segment lost 2 bases and the V segment lost 2 bases, leaving 7 bases of the junction unmatched. CDR3 residues: CAWSPGTGSPYEQYF. In nucleotides, the CDR3 is TGTGCCTGGAGTCCCGGGACAGGGTCCCCCTACGAGCAGTACTTC. Drawing the rest from reference TRBV30 and TRBJ2-7, the complete variable domain is SQTIHQWPATLVQPVGSPLSLECTVEGTSNPNLYWYRQAAGRGLQLLFYSVGIGQISSEVPQNLSASRPQDRQFILSSKKLLLSDSGFYLCAWSPGTGSPYEQYFGPGTRLTVT.

This clone was seen once. The rearrangement joins TRBV5-1 to TRBJ2-5; TRBD2 aligns across 14 bases. The junction had 6 bases not matched to a gene; V was cut back by 4 bases and J by 4 bases. The CDR3 loop spans 16 amino acids. CDR1 SGHRS and CDR2 YFSETQ come from the germline V gene. The CDR3 loop is CASSAGLAGDPETQYF. The DNA of the CDR3 is TGCGCCAGCAGCGCGGGACTAGCGGGGGACCCAGAGACCCAGTACTTC.

The gene calls are TRBV6-5 and TRBJ2-1; the match to TRBD1 covers 7 bases. Germline-derived CDR1 and CDR2 are MNHEY and SVGAGI. V gave up 5 bases and J gave up 4 bases; unmatched junction bases: 5. The CDR3 is 14 residues long. This CDR3 is CASSRGGRYNEQFF. The CDR3 DNA follows: TGTGCCAGCAGTCGAGGGGGCCGGTACAATGAGCAGTTCTTC.

J is TRBJ2-1 and V is TRBV18; TRBD1 agrees at 9 bases. V gave up 5 bases and J gave up 6 bases; unmatched junction bases: 11. This CDR3 has 16 amino acids. Germline CDR1 KGHSH, CDR2 LQKENI. In nucleotides, the CDR3 is TGTGCCAGCTCATCCCCCTCGGGACAGGGTGGCAATGAGCAGTTCTTC. Its translation: CASSSPSGQGGNEQFF.

The chain is built from TRBV27 and TRBJ1-5, with 8 bases lining up with TRBD1. Per the germline V gene, CDR1 is MNHEY and CDR2 is SMNVEV (reference sequence). The CDR3 is 14 amino acids. V lost 6 bases, J lost 6 bases, and 7 bases stayed unmatched. The CDR3 loop is CASSSGQGTQPQHF. CDR3 nucleotides: TGTGCCAGCAGCTCCGGACAGGGCACTCAGCCCCAGCATTTT.

This clone has a handful of counts. The chain is built from TRBV9 and TRBJ2-1; D gene uncertain. Trimming removed 0 bases at V and 4 bases at J, with 5 bases between. The CDR3 extends over 13 amino acids. Germline CDR1 SGDLS, CDR2 YYNGEE. The CDR3 coding sequence is TGTGCCAGCAGCGTAGGGGCTTACAATGAGCAGTTCTTC. Translation: CASSVGAYNEQFF. The full variable domain, its missing parts supplied by reference TRBV9 and TRBJ2-1, is DSGVTQTPKHLITATGQRVTLRCSPRSGDLSVYWYQQSLDQGLQFLIQYYNGEERAKGNILERFSAQQFPDLHSELNLSSLELGDSALYFCASSVGAYNEQFFGPGTRLTVL.

The chain recombines TRBV9 with TRBJ2-5; D is perhaps TRBD2 (5 bases). With 3 bases removed from V and 5 bases from J, the gap between germline ends came to 17 bases. Germline assignment: CDR1 SGDLS and CDR2 YYNGEE. The CDR3 length is 15 residues. As DNA, the CDR3 is TGTGCCAGCAGCGCTCCGGGATCCCTCGGGGAGACCCAGTACTTC. Residues: CASSAPGSLGETQYF.

CDR3 sequence reads: CASSLVGEGTEAFF. CDR3 coding DNA: TGTGCCAGCAGCTTAGTTGGGGAGGGGACTGAAGCTTTCTTT. The V gene is TRBV11-2, the J gene TRBJ1-1, with TRBD1 as a possible D gene (5 bases). The CDR3 covers 14 residues. Germline CDR1 and CDR2: SGHAT and FQNNGV. Trimming removed 1 base from V and 5 bases from J, with 11 bases in between.

The genes are TRBV5-1 and TRBJ2-7; TRBD1 matches at 11 bases. The CDR3 extends over 15 amino acids. Trimming removed 0 bases from V and 4 bases from J; junction bases left unmatched: 3. Germline assignment: CDR1 SGHRS and CDR2 YFSETQ. The CDR3 coding sequence is TGCGCCAGCAGCTTGGGAGGGACAGGGGGTTACGAGCAGTACTTC. It is translated as CASSLGGTGGYEQYF.

V usage is TRBV28 and J usage is TRBJ1-1; D unclear. V gave up 5 bases and J gave up 5 bases, with 12 bases separating them. CDR3 length: 13 residues. Germline lookup yields CDR1 MDHEN and CDR2 SYDVKM. CDR3 coding DNA: TGTGCCAGCAGTGCCCTGCCGGGGACTGAAGCTTTCTTT. It codes for CASSALPGTEAFF.

This clone was seen once. The V gene is TRBV13, the J gene TRBJ2-7, with D possibly being TRBD1 (5 bases). Germline lookup yields CDR1 PRHDT and CDR2 FYEKMQ (reference sequence). V lost 2 bases and J 3 bases, leaving 11 bases between the germline ends. This CDR3 comprises 14 residues. The CDR3 reads CASSLQGRGYEQYF. The CDR3 nucleotides read TGTGCCAGCAGCTTACAGGGTCGCGGCTACGAGCAGTACTTC. Full variable domain (rest looked up from reference TRBV13 and TRBJ2-7): AAGVIQSPRHLIKEKRETATLKCYPIPRHDTVYWYQQGPGQDPQFLISFYEKMQSDKGSIPDRFSAQQFSDYHSELNMSSLELGDSALYFCASSLQGRGYEQYFGPGTRLTVT.

V and J are TRBV7-3 and TRBJ2-2, with TRBD2 matching 9 bases. The CDR3 extends over 14 amino acids. V shed 2 bases and J 6 bases; nucleotides not matched to a gene: 1. Per the germline V gene, CDR1 is SGHTA and CDR2 is FQGTGA. The CDR3 nucleotides read TGTGCCAGCAGCTTAGCGGGGGGGCCCGGGGAGCTGTTTTTT. This codes for CASSLAGGPGELFF.

V gene TRBV5-4 combines with J gene TRBJ2-7; D might be TRBD2 (5 bases). There are 14 residues in the CDR3. CDR1 and CDR2 (germline): SGHNT, YYREEE (reference sequence). V was cut by 5 bases and J by 3 bases, with 15 bases left in between. The CDR3 region is CASRKGESDYEQYF. DNA of the CDR3: TGTGCCAGCAGGAAGGGAGAGTCGGACTACGAGCAGTACTTC. The variable domain in full, completed from reference TRBV5-4 and TRBJ2-7, reads ETGVTQSPTHLIKTRGQQVTLRCSSQSGHNTVSWYQQALGQGPQFIFQYYREEENGRGNFPPRFSGLQFPNYSSELNVNALELDDSALYLCASRKGESDYEQYFGPGTRLTVT.

This rearrangement joins TRBV5-4 to TRBJ2-5; TRBD2 is a possible D gene (5 bases). The CDR3 consists of 13 residues. V dropped 4 bases and J dropped 0 bases, with 7 bases sitting between them. The V gene's germline CDR1 is SGHNT and CDR2 YYREEE (reference sequence). CDR3 bases: TGTGCCAGCAGCAAGGAGGACCAAGAGACCCAGTACTTC. Translating gives CASSKEDQETQYF.

The chain carries TRBV6-5 and TRBJ1-2; D is undetermined. CDR3 length equals 15 residues. Trimming cost V 2 bases and J 0 bases, with 10 bases left between them. Germline V gene data show CDR1 as MNHEY and CDR2 as SVGAGI. CDR3 sequence (DNA): TGTGCCAGCAGTTACCGACCGGGAGCTAACTATGGCTACACCTTC. Protein product: CASSYRPGANYGYTF.